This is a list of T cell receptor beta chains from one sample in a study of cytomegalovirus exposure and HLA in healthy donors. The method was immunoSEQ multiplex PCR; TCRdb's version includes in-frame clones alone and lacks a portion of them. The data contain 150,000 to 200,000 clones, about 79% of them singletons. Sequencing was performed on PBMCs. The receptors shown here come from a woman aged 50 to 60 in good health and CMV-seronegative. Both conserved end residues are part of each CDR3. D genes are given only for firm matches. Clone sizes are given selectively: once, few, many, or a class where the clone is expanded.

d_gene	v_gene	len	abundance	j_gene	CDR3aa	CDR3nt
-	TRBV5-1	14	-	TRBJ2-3	CASSARGDTDTQYF	TGCGCCAGCAGCGCGCGCGGCGACACAGATACGCAGTATTTT
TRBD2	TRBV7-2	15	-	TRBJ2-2	CASSLGQGGAGELFF	TGTGCCAGCAGCTTAGGGCAGGGAGGGGCCGGGGAGCTGTTTTTT
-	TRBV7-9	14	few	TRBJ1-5	CASSLSVSNQPQHF	TGTGCCAGCAGCTTAAGCGTCTCGAATCAGCCCCAGCATTTT
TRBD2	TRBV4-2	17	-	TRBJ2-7	CASSQDLAGAGDYEQYF	TGTGCCAGCAGCCAAGATCTAGCAGGCGCGGGGGACTACGAGCAGTACTTC
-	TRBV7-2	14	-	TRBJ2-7	CASSSGGSGREQYF	TGTGCCAGCAGCTCCGGAGGGTCTGGACGCGAGCAGTACTTC
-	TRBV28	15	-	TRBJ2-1	CASSLWRGSYNEQFF	TGTGCCAGCAGTTTATGGAGAGGAAGCTACAATGAGCAGTTCTTC
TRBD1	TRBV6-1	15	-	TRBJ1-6	CASRTGYPYNSPLHF	TGTGCCAGCCGGACAGGCTATCCCTATAATTCACCCCTCCACTTT
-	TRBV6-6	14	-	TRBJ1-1	CASTTWRGNTEAFF	TGTGCCAGCACTACGTGGCGGGGGAACACTGAAGCTTTCTTT
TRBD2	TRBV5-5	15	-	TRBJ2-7	CASSQPKAGVYEQYF	TGTGCCAGCAGCCAGCCAAAAGCGGGGGTCTACGAGCAGTACTTC
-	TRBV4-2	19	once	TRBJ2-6	CASSRERATPFSGANVLTF	TGTGCCAGCAGCCGGGAGCGGGCCACACCCTTCTCTGGGGCCAACGTCCTGACTTTC
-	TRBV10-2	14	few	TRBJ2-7	CASSETGIPYEQYF	TGCGCCAGCAGTGAGACAGGTATACCCTACGAGCAGTACTTC
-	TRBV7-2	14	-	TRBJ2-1	CASSFSPGSGEQFF	TGTGCCAGCAGCTTTAGTCCAGGGTCCGGTGAGCAGTTCTTC
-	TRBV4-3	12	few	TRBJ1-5	CASSSDNQPQHF	TGCGCCAGCAGTAGTGACAATCAGCCCCAGCATTTT
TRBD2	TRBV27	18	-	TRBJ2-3	CASSLIVLAGGPSDTQYF	TGTGCCAGCAGTTTAATTGTTCTAGCGGGAGGGCCCTCAGATACGCAGTATTTT
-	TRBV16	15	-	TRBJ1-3	CASSQSAVSGNTIYF	TGTGCCAGCAGCCAATCGGCAGTCTCTGGAAACACCATATATTTT
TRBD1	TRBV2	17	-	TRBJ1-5	CASSEQDRGWGNQPQHF	TGTGCCAGCAGTGAACAGGACAGGGGATGGGGCAATCAGCCCCAGCATTTT
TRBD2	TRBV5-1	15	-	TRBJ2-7	CASSQQAGVIYEQYF	TGCGCCAGCAGCCAGCAGGCGGGAGTGATCTACGAGCAGTACTTC
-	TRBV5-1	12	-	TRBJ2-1	CASSISGGEQFF	TGCGCCAGCAGCATCTCAGGTGGTGAGCAGTTCTTC
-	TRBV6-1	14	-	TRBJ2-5	CASSGDSLQETQYF	TGTGCCAGCAGTGGCGACAGCCTACAAGAGACCCAGTACTTC
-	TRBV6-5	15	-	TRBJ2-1	CASNFQGSSYNEQFF	TGTGCCAGCAACTTTCAGGGGAGCTCCTACAATGAGCAGTTCTTC
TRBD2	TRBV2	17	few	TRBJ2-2	CASRPRTSGANTGELFF	TGTGCCAGCAGGCCTCGGACTAGCGGGGCGAACACCGGGGAGCTGTTTTTT
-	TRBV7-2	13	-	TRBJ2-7	CASSRGGSYEQYF	TGTGCCAGCAGCCGGGGAGGCTCCTACGAGCAGTACTTC
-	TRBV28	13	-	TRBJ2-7	CASSESHAYEQYF	TGTGCCAGCAGTGAAAGCCACGCCTACGAGCAGTACTTC
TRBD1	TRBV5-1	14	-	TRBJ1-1	CASMRTGVGTEAFF	TGCGCCAGCATGCGAACAGGGGTGGGCACTGAAGCTTTCTTT
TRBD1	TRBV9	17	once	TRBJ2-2	CASSVVGTGPVTGELFF	TGTGCCAGCAGCGTAGTGGGGACAGGGCCTGTCACCGGGGAGCTGTTTTTT
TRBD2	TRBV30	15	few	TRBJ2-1	CAWSAGLAGPNEQFF	TGTGCCTGGAGTGCGGGACTAGCGGGGCCCAATGAGCAGTTCTTC
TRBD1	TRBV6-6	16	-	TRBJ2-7	CASSYPKGQVTYEQYF	TGTGCCAGCAGTTACCCGAAGGGACAGGTGACCTACGAGCAGTACTTC
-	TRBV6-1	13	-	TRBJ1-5	CASRDTSNQPQHF	TGTGCCAGCAGGGACACTAGCAATCAGCCCCAGCATTTT
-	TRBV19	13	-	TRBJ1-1	CASTRRMNTEAFF	TGTGCCAGTACGAGGAGAATGAACACTGAAGCTTTCTTT
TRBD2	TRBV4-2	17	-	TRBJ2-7	CASSQDQASGSLYEQYF	TGTGCCAGCAGCCAAGATCAGGCTAGCGGGAGTTTGTACGAGCAGTACTTC
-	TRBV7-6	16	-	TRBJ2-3	CASSLALGLDTDTQYF	TGTGCCAGCAGCTTAGCATTGGGTCTAGACACAGATACGCAGTATTTT
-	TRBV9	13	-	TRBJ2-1	CASSVAEFNEQFF	TGTGCCAGCAGCGTTGCGGAGTTCAATGAGCAGTTCTTC
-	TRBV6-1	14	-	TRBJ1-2	CASGRQAINYGYTF	TGTGCCAGCGGCCGACAGGCAATTAACTATGGCTACACCTTC
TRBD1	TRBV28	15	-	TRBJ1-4	CASSFQTGGNEKLFF	TGTGCCAGCAGTTTCCAGACAGGGGGCAATGAAAAACTGTTTTTT
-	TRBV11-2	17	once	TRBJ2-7	CASSLVGAPRGGGEQYF	TGTGCCAGCAGCTTAGTGGGCGCCCCGCGCGGGGGCGGCGAGCAGTACTTC
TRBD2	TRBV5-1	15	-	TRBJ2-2	CASSLSSGSIGELFF	TGCGCCAGCAGCTTGTCTAGCGGGAGTATCGGGGAGCTGTTTTTT
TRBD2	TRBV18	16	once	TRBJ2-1	CASSPPGLAGAGEQFF	TGTGCCAGCTCACCACCGGGACTAGCGGGAGCTGGAGAGCAGTTCTTC
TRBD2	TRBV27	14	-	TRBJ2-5	CASSSGLAGETQYF	TGTGCCAGCAGTTCGGGACTAGCGGGAGAGACCCAGTACTTC
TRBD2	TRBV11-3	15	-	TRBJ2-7	CASSLGPPSGSEQYF	TGTGCCAGCAGCTTAGGACCCCCTAGCGGGTCCGAGCAGTACTTC
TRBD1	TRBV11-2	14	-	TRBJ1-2	CASSRGQTNYGYTF	TGTGCCAGCAGCCGGGGACAGACTAACTATGGCTACACCTTC
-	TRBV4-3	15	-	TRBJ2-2	CASSQEGRATGELFF	TGCGCCAGCAGCCAAGAAGGCAGGGCGACCGGGGAGCTGTTTTTT
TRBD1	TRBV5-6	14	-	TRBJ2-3	CASSPGTGGDTQYF	TGTGCCAGCAGCCCCGGGACAGGTGGTGATACGCAGTATTTT
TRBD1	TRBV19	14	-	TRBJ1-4	CASSRQGANEKLFF	TGTGCCAGTAGTAGACAGGGGGCTAATGAAAAACTGTTTTTT
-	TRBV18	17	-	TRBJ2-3	CASSPIPQQGGTDTQYF	TGTGCCAGCTCACCAATACCCCAACAGGGTGGCACAGATACGCAGTATTTT
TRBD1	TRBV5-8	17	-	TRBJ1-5	CASEPGQSSYSNQPQHF	TGTGCTAGCGAACCGGGACAGAGTAGTTATAGCAATCAGCCCCAGCATTTT
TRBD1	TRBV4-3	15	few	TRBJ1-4	CASSQEGTGLEKLFF	TGCGCCAGCAGCCAAGAGGGGACAGGGCTGGAAAAACTGTTTTTT
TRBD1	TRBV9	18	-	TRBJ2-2	CASSVTLPGTGASGELFF	TGTGCCAGCAGCGTAACTCTTCCCGGGACAGGGGCGTCCGGGGAGCTGTTTTTT
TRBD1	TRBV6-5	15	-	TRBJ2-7	CASSYPGTGSGEQYF	TGTGCCAGCAGTTACCCTGGGACAGGATCAGGCGAGCAGTACTTC
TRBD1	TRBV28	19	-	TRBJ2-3	CASSLNPGNWGQSTDTQYF	TGTGCCAGCAGTTTAAATCCCGGGAATTGGGGACAGAGCACAGATACGCAGTATTTT
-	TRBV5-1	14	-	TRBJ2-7	CASSLNRRPHEQYF	TGCGCCAGCAGCTTGAACCGCAGGCCCCACGAGCAGTACTTC
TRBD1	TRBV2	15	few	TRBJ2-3	CASSPRTGGRATQYF	TGTGCCAGCAGTCCTCGGACAGGGGGCCGAGCTACGCAGTATTTT